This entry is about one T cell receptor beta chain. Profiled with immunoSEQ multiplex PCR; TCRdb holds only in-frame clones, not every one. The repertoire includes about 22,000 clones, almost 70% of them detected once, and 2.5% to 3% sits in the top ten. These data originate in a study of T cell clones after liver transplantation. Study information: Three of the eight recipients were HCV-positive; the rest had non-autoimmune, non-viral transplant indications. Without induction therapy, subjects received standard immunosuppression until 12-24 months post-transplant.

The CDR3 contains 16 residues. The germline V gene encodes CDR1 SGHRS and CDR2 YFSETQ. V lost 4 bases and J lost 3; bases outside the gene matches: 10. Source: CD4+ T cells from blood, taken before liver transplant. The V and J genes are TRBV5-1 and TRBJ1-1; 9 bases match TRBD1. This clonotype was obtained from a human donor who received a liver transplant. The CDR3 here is CASSKTGGRSYTEAFF. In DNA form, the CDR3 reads TGCGCCAGCAGCAAGACAGGGGGGCGGTCGTACACTGAAGCTTTCTTT.